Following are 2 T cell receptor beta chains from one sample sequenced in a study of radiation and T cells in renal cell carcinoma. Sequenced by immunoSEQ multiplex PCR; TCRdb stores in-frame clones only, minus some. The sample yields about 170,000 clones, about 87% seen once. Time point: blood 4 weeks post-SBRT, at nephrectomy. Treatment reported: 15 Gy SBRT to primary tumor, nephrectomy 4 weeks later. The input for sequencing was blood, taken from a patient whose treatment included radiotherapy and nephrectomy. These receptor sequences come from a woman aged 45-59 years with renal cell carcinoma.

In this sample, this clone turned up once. The CDR3 region is CASSPQETQYF. In DNA form, the CDR3 reads TGTGCCAGCAGCCCGCAAGAGACCCAGTACTTC. The V gene is TRBV7-8, the J gene TRBJ2-5; D remains unclear. Germline V lookup: CDR1 SGHVS, CDR2 FQNEAQ. V lost 5 bases and J 2 bases, leaving 3 bases between the germline ends. The CDR3 has 11 residues.

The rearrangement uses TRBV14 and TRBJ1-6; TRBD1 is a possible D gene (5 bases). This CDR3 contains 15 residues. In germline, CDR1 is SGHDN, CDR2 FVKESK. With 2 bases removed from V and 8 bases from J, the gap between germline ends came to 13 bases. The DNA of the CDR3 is TGTGCCAGCAGCCAACCAGGGTATGGCGATTCACCCCTCCACTTT. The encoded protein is CASSQPGYGDSPLHF.